Listed below are T cell receptor beta chains from one sample, sequenced in a study of response to subunit inactivated influenza vaccine. TCRdb reprocessed the RT-PCR reads via MiXCR and lists one record per CDR3 protein. The table shows approximately 520,000 distinct CDR3 sequences, with 25% occurring only once. The sample in question was CD4+ T cells sorted from PBMCs, obtained about 5 days after vaccination. The receptors shown here come from a man aged 50-60 years who received an inactivated influenza vaccine. Each CDR3 is given with its conserved first and last residue. The order of the fields is CDR3 protein, CDR3 DNA, V gene, J gene, D gene, clone size, CDR3 length. A D gene is named only where the DNA matches it firmly. Where a row states a size, it is once, few, many or the class of an expanded clone; other rows omit it.

CSARDPQIRHSSSYEQYF	TGCAGTGCTAGAGATCCCCAAATACGACACTCCAGCTCCTACGAGCAGTACTTC	TRBV20-1	TRBJ2-7	-	many	18
CASSPQGRHTDTQYF	TGTGCCAGCAGCCCCCAAGGCAGGCACACAGATACGCAGTATTTT	TRBV7-8	TRBJ2-3	-	few	15
CASGRDRGTDTQYF	TGTGCCAGCGGGAGGGACAGGGGCACAGATACGCAGTATTTT	TRBV5-5	TRBJ2-3	TRBD1	once	14
CASTYLNTGELFF	TGTGCCAGCACGTATCTAAACACCGGGGAGCTGTTTTTT	TRBV12-3/TRBV12-4	TRBJ2-2	-	-	13
CASSQNALPNSYEQYF	TGCGCCAGCAGCCAAAACGCCCTACCGAACTCCTACGAGCAGTACTTC	TRBV4-3	TRBJ2-7	-	-	16
CASSTQGLNTEAFF	TGCGCCAGCAGCACCCAGGGCTTGAACACTGAAGCTTTCTTT	TRBV5-1	TRBJ1-1	-	few	14
CASTNGGPNQPQHF	TGTGCCAGCACTAACGGGGGCCCCAATCAGCCCCAGCATTTT	TRBV6-1	TRBJ1-5	-	-	14
CASRVGGGEKLFF	TGTGCCAGCAGAGTAGGGGGCGGTGAAAAACTGTTTTTT	TRBV12-3/TRBV12-4	TRBJ1-4	TRBD1	once	13
CASSPGTAVLNTEAFF	TGTGCCAGCAGCCCGGGGACAGCGGTTTTGAACACTGAAGCTTTCTTT	TRBV5-8	TRBJ1-1	TRBD1	-	16
CASSDSVGTTQYF	TGTGCCAGTAGCGACTCCGTAGGAACTACGCAGTATTTT	TRBV19	TRBJ2-3	-	-	13
CASSQDYSNFGSEQYF	TGCGCCAGCAGCCAAGATTATTCCAATTTTGGAAGCGAGCAGTACTTC	TRBV4-1	TRBJ2-7	-	once	16
CASRTSGGQSSYEQYF	TGTGCCAGCAGGACTAGCGGGGGGCAGAGCTCCTACGAGCAGTACTTC	TRBV28	TRBJ2-7	TRBD2	-	16
CASSYGISRSLGGYTF	TGTGCCAGCAGTTACGGGATTTCCAGGAGTCTGGGTGGCTACACCTTC	TRBV6-5	TRBJ1-2	-	few	16
CASSLADIGYTF	TGTGCCAGCAGCTTAGCGGACATTGGCTACACCTTC	TRBV7-9	TRBJ1-2	-	many	12
CASSRDSPLHF	TGTGCCAGCAGTCGAGATTCACCCCTCCACTTT	TRBV7-2	TRBJ1-6	-	few	11
CASSLSRGRHNEQFF	TGTGCCAGCAGCTTATCCAGGGGGCGGCACAATGAGCAGTTCTTC	TRBV7-9	TRBJ2-1	TRBD1	-	15
CSAPRDRGRSLTYEQYF	TGCAGTGCTCCCCGGGACAGGGGGCGTTCGCTCACCTACGAGCAGTACTTC	TRBV20-1	TRBJ2-7	TRBD1	-	17
CASSSQGQAGEQYF	TGCGCCAGCAGCTCGCAGGGACAGGCGGGCGAGCAGTACTTC	TRBV5-1	TRBJ2-7	TRBD1	-	14
CASTKEQGVSTQYF	TGTGCCAGCACGAAGGAACAGGGGGTATCGACGCAGTATTTT	TRBV7-2	TRBJ2-3	TRBD1	-	14
CSVVGGGQGFTEAFF	TGCAGCGTTGTGGGGGGTGGACAGGGATTCACTGAAGCTTTCTTT	TRBV29-1	TRBJ1-1	TRBD1	many	15
CASSQEDRTYTEAFF	TGTGCCAGCAGCCAAGAGGACAGAACATACACTGAAGCTTTCTTT	TRBV4-2	TRBJ1-1	-	few	15
CASSVRALRGETQYF	TGTGCCAGCAGCGTGCGGGCCCTTAGAGGGGAGACCCAGTACTTC	TRBV7-9	TRBJ2-5	-	-	15
CASSEGQGRDIQYF	TGTGCCAGCAGTGAAGGACAGGGGCGGGACATTCAGTACTTC	TRBV6-1	TRBJ2-4	TRBD1	-	14
CASSYSRGSTYEQYF	TGTGCCAGCAGTTACTCGCGCGGGAGTACCTACGAGCAGTACTTC	TRBV6-5	TRBJ2-7	TRBD2	few	15
CAIRSDNGDGYTF	TGTGCCATCAGATCGGACAACGGGGATGGCTACACCTTC	TRBV10-3	TRBJ1-2	-	few	13
CASSSLRQGHEQYF	TGTGCCAGCAGTTCCCTCAGACAGGGCCACGAGCAGTACTTC	TRBV28	TRBJ2-7	TRBD1	few	14
CASSQDETALSYEQYF	TGCGCCAGCAGCCAAGATGAAACAGCGTTGTCCTACGAGCAGTACTTC	TRBV4-3	TRBJ2-7	-	-	16
CASSPQGVSGANVLTF	TGTGCCAGCAGCCCACAGGGGGTCTCTGGGGCCAACGTCCTGACTTTC	TRBV9	TRBJ2-6	TRBD1	-	16
CSARDPASQYQETQYF	TGCAGTGCTAGAGATCCGGCGTCTCAGTACCAAGAGACCCAGTACTTC	TRBV20-1	TRBJ2-5	-	few	16
CASSENRGNTIYF	TGTGCCAGCAGTGAGAACAGGGGAAACACCATATATTTT	TRBV6-1	TRBJ1-3	-	-	13
CASSQRTGGPYEQYF	TGCGCCAGCAGCCAACGGACAGGGGGCCCCTACGAGCAGTACTTC	TRBV4-3	TRBJ2-7	TRBD1	-	15
CASSRTSGSYNEQFF	TGTGCCAGCAGCAGGACTAGCGGTTCCTACAATGAGCAGTTCTTC	TRBV7-2	TRBJ2-1	TRBD2	many	15
CASSLQSETQYF	TGTGCCAGCAGCCTACAGTCAGAGACCCAGTACTTC	TRBV6-6	TRBJ2-5	-	-	12
CASSLRPGGPETQYF	TGTGCCAGCAGCTTAAGGCCAGGGGGCCCAGAGACCCAGTACTTC	TRBV7-3	TRBJ2-5	TRBD1	-	15
CSARSSETQYF	TGCAGTGCTAGGAGTTCGGAGACCCAGTACTTC	TRBV20-1	TRBJ2-5	-	few	11